This T cell receptor (beta chain) was sequenced during a study of blood T cells in healthy people across ages. Study as a whole: With template switching, about one barcoded beta molecule was captured per two T cells.

Drawn from each donor were ten milliliters of peripheral blood. Whole-study results and caveats: Donor CMV status was unknown, possibly confounding expanded clonotype changes.

With a J-beta primer mix and a sample-barcoded 5' primer, a second PCR ran about 7 to 12 cycles. Samples each returned at least 2.5 million CDR3-containing paired-end reads. TCRdb re-called the 5' RACE reads through MiXCR, storing one row per CDR3 protein. The repertoire holds over a million distinct CDR3 sequences, with 42% as singletons. V was shortened by 7 bases and J by 10 bases, with 25 bases between the two germline ends. This CDR3 comprises 15 residues. In germline, CDR1 is SQVTM, CDR2 ANQGSEA. On this clonotype itself: Its specificity is not known.

The J gene is TRBJ1-4, the V gene TRBV29-1; weak D call: TRBD1 (5 bases). The TCR originated in a woman aged 18 to 35 in good health. Material for sequencing was blood. The CDR3 spells CSGSTSTGTGGKLFF. In nucleotides, the CDR3 is TGCAGCGGATCAACCTCAACCGGGACGGGGGGAAAACTGTTTTTT. Combining the CDR3 with reference TRBV29-1 and TRBJ1-4 gives the whole variable domain SAVISQKPSRDICQRGTSLTIQCQVDSQVTMMFWYRQQPGQSLTLIATANQGSEATYESGFVIDKFPISRPNLTFSTLTVSNMSPEDSSIYLCSGSTSTGTGGKLFFGSGTQLSVL.